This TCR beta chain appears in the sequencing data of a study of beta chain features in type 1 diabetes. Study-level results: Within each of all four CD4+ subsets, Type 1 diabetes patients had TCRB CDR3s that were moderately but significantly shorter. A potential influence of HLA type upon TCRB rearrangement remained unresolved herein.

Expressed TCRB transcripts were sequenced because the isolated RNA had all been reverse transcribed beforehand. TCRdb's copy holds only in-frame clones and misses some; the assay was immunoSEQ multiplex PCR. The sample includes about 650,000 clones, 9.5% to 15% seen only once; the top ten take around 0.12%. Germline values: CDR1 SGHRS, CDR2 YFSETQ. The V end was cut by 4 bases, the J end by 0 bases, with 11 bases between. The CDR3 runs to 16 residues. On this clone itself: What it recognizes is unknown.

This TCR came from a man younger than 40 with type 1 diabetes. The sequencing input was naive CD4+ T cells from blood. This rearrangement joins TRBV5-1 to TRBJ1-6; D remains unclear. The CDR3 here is CASSPAGSSYNSPLHF. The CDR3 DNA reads TGCGCCAGCAGCCCCGCCGGGAGCTCCTATAATTCACCCCTCCACTTT.